The sequence of this T cell receptor (beta chain) was determined in a study of long-term antiretroviral therapy in people with HIV. The CDR3 loop spans 16 amino acids. In germline, CDR1 is MNHEY, CDR2 SMNVEV (reference sequence). V trimming: 0 bases; J trimming: 1 base; junction bases outside the gene matches: 5. A v3.0 immunoSEQ assay was performed at survey level. Sequenced by immunoSEQ multiplex PCR; TCRdb stores in-frame clones only, minus some. The data show about 15,000 clones, with roughly four fifths seen just once and 7% to 9% held by the top ten. This clone is medium-sized in the sample. The specimen comprised unsorted PBMCs, sampled 0.1 years after starting antiretroviral therapy. The receptor was derived from a man younger than 35 with HIV. The rearrangement joins TRBV27 to TRBJ2-7; 8 nucleotides line up with TRBD2. This chain's CDR3 is CASSLSVGGESYEQYF. Written as DNA, the CDR3 is TGTGCCAGCAGTTTATCAGTCGGGGGGGAGTCCTACGAGCAGTACTTC.